The 6 T cell receptor beta chains in this list originate from one sample, sequenced in a study of cytomegalovirus exposure and HLA in healthy donors. Assay: immunoSEQ multiplex PCR; the TCRdb copy retains only in-frame clones and omits some. The sample comprises around 70,000 clones, around 94% of which are singletons, and about 1.4% rests with the top ten. The material sequenced was PBMCs. The source is a man younger than 35 in good health and CMV-seropositive.

The V and J genes are TRBV7-2 and TRBJ1-5, with 7 bases aligning to TRBD1. Germline V CDR1 and CDR2: SGHTA, FQGNSA. This CDR3 contains 16 residues. Trimming at V came to 5 bases and at J to 0 bases, leaving 7 bases not matched to a gene. CDR3 residues: CASSPGTAHSNQPQHF. In DNA, the CDR3 is TGTGCCAGCAGCCCGGGGACAGCCCATAGCAATCAGCCCCAGCATTTT. Full variable domain (rest looked up from reference TRBV7-2 and TRBJ1-5): GAGVSQSPSNKVTEKGKDVELRCDPISGHTALYWYRQSLGQGLEFLIYFQGNSAPDKSGLPSDRFSAERTGGSVSTLTIQRTQQEDSAVYLCASSPGTAHSNQPQHFGDGTRLSIL.

The chain has TRBV28 and TRBJ2-3, with 12 bases aligning to TRBD2. CDR1 MDHEN and CDR2 SYDVKM come from the germline V gene. The CDR3 is 17 residues long. J gave up 4 bases and V 6 bases, and 11 bases lay outside the gene matches. CDR3 protein: CASSSRLAGDWSDTQYF. The CDR3 DNA sequence: TGTGCCAGCAGCTCCCGACTAGCGGGAGATTGGTCAGATACGCAGTATTTT.

The rearrangement uses TRBV7-9 and TRBJ1-2; no clear D gene. Trimming cost V 5 bases and J 0 bases, with 13 bases left between them. CDR1 and CDR2 (germline): SEHNR, FQNEAQ (reference sequence). The CDR3 has 15 residues. The CDR3: CASSSGGHPNYGYTF. Here the CDR3 DNA reads TGTGCCAGCAGCAGCGGCGGCCATCCTAACTATGGCTACACCTTC.

The J gene is TRBJ2-5, the V gene TRBV28; 9 positions match TRBD1. Germline V gives CDR1 MDHEN, CDR2 SYDVKM. Germline trimming cut 4 bases from V and 2 bases from J; bases unmatched to any gene: 5. This CDR3 region has 15 residues. CDR3 amino acids: CASSSRDRDQETQYF. CDR3 DNA sequence: TGTGCCAGCAGTTCCCGGGACAGGGATCAAGAGACCCAGTACTTC.

This chain uses TRBV28 with TRBJ2-7; 11 bases agree with TRBD2. The CDR3 sequence is 16 residues long. From germline, CDR1 is MDHEN and CDR2 SYDVKM. V trimming: 6 bases; J trimming: 4 bases; junction bases outside the gene matches: 11. The CDR3 DNA is TGTGCCAGCAGCCCCGGCGGGACTAGCGGACTGTACGAGCAGTACTTC. Protein sequence: CASSPGGTSGLYEQYF.

The chain joins TRBV6-1 to TRBJ2-1; D is ambiguous. The CDR3 consists of 13 residues. Germline loops: CDR1 MNHNS, CDR2 SASEGT. V was pared by 1 base and J by 5 bases, with 6 bases between. In DNA form, the CDR3 reads TGTGCCAGCAGTGAAGTCAGTAACAATGAGCAGTTCTTC. Protein: CASSEVSNNEQFF.